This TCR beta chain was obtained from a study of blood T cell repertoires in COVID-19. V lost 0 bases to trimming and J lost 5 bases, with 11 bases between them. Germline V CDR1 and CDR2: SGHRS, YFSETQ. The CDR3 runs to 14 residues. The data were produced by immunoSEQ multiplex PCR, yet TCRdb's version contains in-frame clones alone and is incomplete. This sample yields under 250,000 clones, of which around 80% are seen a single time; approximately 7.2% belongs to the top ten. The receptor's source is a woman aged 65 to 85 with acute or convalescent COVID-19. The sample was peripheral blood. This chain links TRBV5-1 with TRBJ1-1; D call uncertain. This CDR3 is CASSLGEGWTEAFF. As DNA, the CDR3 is TGCGCCAGCAGCTTGGGGGAGGGATGGACTGAAGCTTTCTTT.